This record covers a single T cell receptor beta chain. Its antigen is not identified. TCRdb called the 5' RACE reads again in MiXCR, with one record for every CDR3 protein. The data contain 120,000 to 150,000 distinct CDR3 sequences, 15% to 20% of them singletons. This entry is derived from a study of T-cell memory formation after mild COVID-19. Study outcomes and limitations: Among clones contracting day 15 to 85, CD4/CD8 was balanced, whereas later expanders leaned CD4+.

The CDR3 covers 16 residues. The V end lost 7 bases, the J end lost 4 bases, and 20 bases lay between the germline ends. The germline CDR1 and CDR2 sequences are SGHRS and YFSETQ. The chain is built from TRBV5-1 and TRBJ2-2, with a possible D match to TRBD1 (6 bases). The source of this sequence is an adult woman who had mild COVID-19 (a few samples of this study predate the infection). Cell type and time point are not known. Sequenced sample: PBMCs or a T cell subset sorted from them (not recorded which). CDR3 sequence: CASCLDSRGSTGELFF. In DNA form, the CDR3 reads TGCGCCAGCTGCCTAGACTCAAGGGGGTCCACCGGGGAGCTGTTTTTT.